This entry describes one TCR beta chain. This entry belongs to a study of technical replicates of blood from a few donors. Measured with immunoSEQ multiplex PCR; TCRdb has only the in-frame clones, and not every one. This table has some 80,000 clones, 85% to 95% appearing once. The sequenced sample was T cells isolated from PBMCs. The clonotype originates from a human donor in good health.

The CDR3 protein is CASSEAGVRGAFF. The DNA for the CDR3 is TGTGCCAGCAGTGAAGCGGGGGTCAGGGGCGCTTTCTTT. The V call is TRBV6-1, the J call TRBJ1-1; D possibly corresponds to TRBD1 (6 bases). The CDR3 is made up of 13 amino acids. Germline lookup yields CDR1 MNHNS and CDR2 SASEGT. Deletions cut 0 bases from V and 11 bases from J, with 13 bases between.